This passage covers 24 T cell receptor beta chains from one sample sequenced in a study of a mutant IDH1 vaccine in newly diagnosed glioma. Specified time point: week 35, safety follow-up. What each vaccine dose contained was 300 ug of mutant IDH1 20-mer peptide, accompanied by topical imiquimod. No cognate antigen is known for these TCRs. The protocol was immunoSEQ multiplex PCR, while the TCRdb copy is restricted to in-frame clones and leaves out a portion. The top ten hold approximately 12% of the sample, which has tens of thousands of clones, 80% to 85% seen once. The material was PBMCs, obtained from a glioma patient whose treatment included an IDH1 peptide vaccine. The receptors derive from a young man with glioma.

The chain links TRBV6-5 to TRBJ1-4; D gene ambiguous. Germline V CDR1 and CDR2: MNHEY, SVGAGI. CDR3 length: 14 amino acids. Trimming cost V 6 bases and J 0 bases, with 8 bases left between them. The CDR3 reads CASREQATNEKLFF. The CDR3, as DNA: TGTGCCAGCAGGGAACAAGCAACTAATGAAAAACTGTTTTTT.

V and J are TRBV13 and TRBJ1-4; 9 bases align to TRBD1. J was trimmed by 7 bases and V by 2 bases; bases with no gene match: 5. This CDR3 contains 15 residues. Per germline, CDR1 PRHDT and CDR2 FYEKMQ (reference sequence). CDR3 amino acids: CASSLLGTGSEKLFF. In DNA form, the CDR3 reads TGTGCCAGCAGCTTACTCGGGACAGGGTCTGAAAAACTGTTTTTT.

The chain uses TRBV7-2 and TRBJ1-2, with unresolved D. Trimming removed 2 bases from V and 6 bases from J, with 16 bases in between. Germline CDR1 and CDR2: SGHTA and FQGNSA. The CDR3 consists of 15 residues. Here the CDR3 reads CASSLNPGKKDGYTF. DNA of the CDR3: TGTGCCAGCAGCTTAAATCCGGGGAAAAAGGATGGCTACACCTTC.

This clone came up a few times. The chain couples TRBV18 to TRBJ1-1; D not resolved. Germline assignment: CDR1 KGHSH and CDR2 LQKENI. This CDR3 is 16 amino acids long. Trimming pared 5 bases from V and 0 bases from J, leaving 16 bases between. Here the CDR3 DNA reads TGTGCCAGCTCATCGGGGAGGTGGGCCATGAACACTGAAGCTTTCTTT. It codes for CASSSGRWAMNTEAFF.

V usage is TRBV7-2 and J usage is TRBJ1-2; D is possibly TRBD1 (6 bases). Trimming pared 4 bases from V and 2 bases from J, leaving 14 bases between. The length of the CDR3 is 15 residues. Germline lookup yields CDR1 SGHTA and CDR2 FQGNSA. CDR3 sequence: CASSSPYRENYGYTF. The CDR3 nucleotides are TGTGCCAGCAGCTCCCCTTACAGGGAAAACTATGGCTACACCTTC.

V gene TRBV27 combines with J gene TRBJ2-6; D is undetermined. Germline V gene lookup returns CDR1 MNHEY and CDR2 SMNVEV (reference sequence). Trimming stripped 5 bases from V and 0 bases from J, with 5 bases between. The CDR3 has 14 amino acids. The CDR3 here is CASSALSGANVLTF. The CDR3 DNA sequence: TGTGCCAGCAGTGCGCTCTCTGGGGCCAACGTCCTGACTTTC.

V and J are TRBV7-9 and TRBJ2-7; 10 nucleotides match TRBD1. Trimming at V came to 5 bases and at J to 2 bases, leaving 9 bases not matched to a gene. Germline values: CDR1 SEHNR, CDR2 FQNEAQ (reference sequence). The CDR3 sequence is 16 residues long. The CDR3 loop is CASSPPDRGFTYEQYF. The CDR3 region has the DNA TGTGCCAGCAGCCCGCCGGACAGGGGGTTCACCTACGAGCAGTACTTC.

The chain carries TRBV5-4 and TRBJ1-2; D ambiguous. Germline assignment: CDR1 SGHNT and CDR2 YYREEE (reference sequence). V lost 1 base and J lost 6, with 16 bases in between. This CDR3 is 15 amino acids long. The CDR3 DNA reads as TGTGCCAGCAGCTTGAGGCGCAGGACGGCCAATGGCTACACCTTC. Its translation is CASSLRRRTANGYTF.

There are a few counts of this clone. The rearrangement joins TRBV2 to TRBJ1-1, with D uncertain. Germline V gene data show CDR1 as SNHLY and CDR2 as FYNNEI. The germline V and J ends were trimmed by 6 bases and 0 bases, with 8 bases remaining between them. The CDR3 spans 13 residues. As DNA, the CDR3 is TGTGCCAGCAGGTTCTCCATGAACACTGAAGCTTTCTTT. This gives the protein CASRFSMNTEAFF.

The chain has TRBV30 and TRBJ2-7; 7 bases are a match to TRBD1. With V trimmed by 0 bases and J by 4 bases, 9 bases remained unmatched. The CDR3 length is 15 residues. Per the germline V gene, CDR1 is GTSNPN and CDR2 is SVGIG (reference sequence). DNA of the CDR3: TGTGCCTGGAGTGTACAGGGGAATAAGGAGTACGAGCAGTACTTC. It codes for CAWSVQGNKEYEQYF.

The chain is built from TRBV14 and TRBJ2-7; perhaps TRBD2 as D (6 bases). Germline V gene lookup returns CDR1 SGHDN and CDR2 FVKESK. The CDR3 loop spans 13 amino acids. Trimming removed 0 bases at V and 13 bases at J, with 16 bases between. For the CDR3, the DNA is TGTGCCAGCAGCCAAGATAGCGGTGGGGCACGTTACTTC. Translation gives CASSQDSGGARYF.

V usage is TRBV13 and J usage is TRBJ2-1; D uncertain. CDR1 and CDR2 (germline): PRHDT, FYEKMQ (reference sequence). Trimming removed 4 bases from V and 6 bases from J, with 13 bases in between. The CDR3 is 14 residues long. CDR3 protein: CASSSPTLPNEQFF. The CDR3, as DNA: TGTGCCAGCAGCTCCCCGACACTACCCAATGAGCAGTTCTTC.

The V and J genes are TRBV4-3 and TRBJ1-2; D call uncertain. With 0 bases removed from V and 7 bases from J, the gap between germline ends came to 18 bases. The germline CDR1 and CDR2 sequences are LGHNA and YSLEER. The CDR3 is 16 residues long. DNA for the CDR3: TGCGCCAGCAGCCAAGATCGAGTTCAGGAGACGGGTGGCTACACCTTC. It specifies CASSQDRVQETGGYTF.

This clone is medium-sized (0.01 to 0.1%). The chain recombines TRBV19 with TRBJ1-5; D gene uncertain. The CDR3 totals 13 residues. Per germline, CDR1 LNHDA and CDR2 SQIVND (reference sequence). Between the trimmed V and J ends, which lost 3 bases and 4 bases, there was a span of 7 bases. CDR3: CASSMAGNQPQHF. In DNA form, the CDR3 reads TGTGCCAGTAGTATGGCGGGAAATCAGCCCCAGCATTTT. The whole variable domain, remainder taken from reference TRBV19 and TRBJ1-5, is DGGITQSPKYLFRKEGQNVTLSCEQNLNHDAMYWYRQDPGQGLRLIYYSQIVNDFQKGDIAEGYSVSREKKESFPLTVTSAQKNPTAFYLCASSMAGNQPQHFGDGTRLSIL.

The chain links TRBV15 to TRBJ1-4, with D possibly TRBD1 on 5 matching bases. V lost 2 bases, J lost 0 bases, and 10 bases lay in between. The germline V gene encodes CDR1 LNHNV and CDR2 YYDKDF (reference sequence). This CDR3 spans 16 amino acids. Here the CDR3 DNA reads TGTGCCACCAGCAGATCGTCGACAGCAACTAATGAAAAACTGTTTTTT. This gives the protein CATSRSSTATNEKLFF.

The CDR3 is CASSVGGLAGNQGGELFF. The CDR3, as DNA: TGTGCCAGCAGCGTAGGGGGACTAGCGGGAAATCAGGGCGGGGAGCTGTTTTTT. The rearrangement uses TRBV9 and TRBJ2-2; 13 bases match TRBD2. V was clipped by 0 bases and J by 7 bases; unmatched bases: 9. The CDR3 consists of 18 residues. Germline-derived CDR1 and CDR2 are SGDLS and YYNGEE.

This clone was counted once. The chain uses TRBV4-3 and TRBJ2-6; D remains ambiguous. Trimming stripped 2 bases from V and 0 bases from J, with 5 bases between. This CDR3 is 15 amino acids long. Germline CDR1 is LGHNA and CDR2 is YSLEER. The CDR3 sequence is CASSQSGSGANVLTF. The DNA for the CDR3 is TGCGCCAGCAGCCAATCAGGCTCTGGGGCCAACGTCCTGACTTTC.

The genes are TRBV19 and TRBJ1-2; D gene unclear. Germline lookup yields CDR1 LNHDA and CDR2 SQIVND (reference sequence). This CDR3 contains 16 residues. Trimming left V 6 bases short and J 0 bases short, with 17 bases between. This CDR3 is CASSLSASASNYGYTF. The CDR3 nucleotides are TGTGCCAGTAGCCTATCCGCCAGTGCATCTAACTATGGCTACACCTTC.

This clone was counted once. This rearrangement joins TRBV6-5 to TRBJ2-1; no reliable D call. The CDR3 has 14 amino acids. With 10 bases removed from V and 0 bases from J, the gap between germline ends came to 13 bases. Germline V gives CDR1 MNHEY, CDR2 SVGAGI. Here the CDR3 DNA reads TGTGCCACCCTGCTGCAAAGCTCCTACAATGAGCAGTTCTTC. It yields the protein CATLLQSSYNEQFF.

This chain connects TRBV2 to TRBJ2-1, with 15 bases that match TRBD2. The CDR3 runs 15 residues. Germline-derived CDR1 and CDR2 are SNHLY and FYNNEI. V lost 4 bases to trimming and J lost 9 bases; unmatched junction nucleotides: 4. The CDR3 sequence: CASSGGLAGGFEQFF. CDR3 nucleotides: TGTGCCAGCAGTGGGGGACTAGCGGGGGGCTTTGAGCAGTTCTTC. The full variable domain, with the rest looked up from reference TRBV2 and TRBJ2-1, is EPEVTQTPSHQVTQMGQEVILRCVPISNHLYFYWYRQILGQKVEFLVSFYNNEISEKSEIFDDQFSVERPDGSNFTLKIRSTKLEDSAMYFCASSGGLAGGFEQFFGPGTRLTVL.

The gene calls are TRBV10-3 and TRBJ2-6; the match to TRBD2 covers 7 bases. With 7 bases clipped from V and 5 bases from J, the junction kept 17 bases outside the gene matches. The CDR3 is 18 amino acids. Germline V gene sequence: CDR1 ENHRY, CDR2 SYGVKD. CDR3 region: CAIMGLTQGRARANVLTF. The CDR3, as DNA: TGTGCCATCATGGGACTAACCCAAGGGAGAGCTAGGGCCAACGTCCTGACTTTC.

The chain uses TRBV7-3 and TRBJ2-2, with 11 bases matching TRBD2. CDR1 is SGHTA, CDR2 FQGTGA, per germline. V was clipped by 5 bases and J by 4 bases; unmatched bases: 6. The CDR3 contains 16 residues. CDR3 in DNA: TGTGCCAGCAGCCCACGACTAGCGGGACCCACCGGGGAGCTGTTTTTT. Its protein is CASSPRLAGPTGELFF.

The chain links TRBV5-6 to TRBJ1-1; no reliable D call. Per the germline V gene, CDR1 is SGHDT and CDR2 is YYEEEE. Trimming pared 1 base from V and 0 bases from J, leaving 16 bases between. The CDR3 is 17 amino acids. For the CDR3, the DNA is TGTGCCAGCAGCTTGTGGGTGTTCCCTGAGTTGAACACTGAAGCTTTCTTT. Protein: CASSLWVFPELNTEAFF.

This clone has only a few counts. The V gene is TRBV7-3, the J gene TRBJ2-1, with D possibly matching TRBD2 (5 bases). Germline assignment: CDR1 SGHTA and CDR2 FQGTGA. Trimming took 0 bases from V and 1 from J, leaving 7 bases between them. The CDR3 is 15 amino acids. As DNA, the CDR3 is TGTGCCAGCAGCTTAACTCGGGAATCCTACAATGAGCAGTTCTTC. It yields the protein CASSLTRESYNEQFF.